This passage covers 11 T cell receptor beta chains from one sample sequenced in a study of T cells in Graves' hyperthyroidism and ophthalmopathy. RNA transcripts yielded amplified TCR beta CDR3 regions. TCR CDR3 underwent first-round RT-PCR with the HTBI primer set. One entry per CDR3 protein results from TCRdb running MiXCR on the multiplex PCR reads. The table includes 190,000 or so distinct CDR3 sequences, about 16% detected once. The sequenced sample consisted of blood. These TCRs come from a man aged 35-49 years with Graves' hyperthyroidism.

This clonotype was seen at least ten times. This chain joins TRBV2 and TRBJ1-1; 8 bases are shared with TRBD1. The CDR3 runs 13 residues. Unmatched junction bases numbered 10, after V lost 8 bases and J lost 8 bases. The germline V gene has CDR1 SNHLY and CDR2 FYNNEI. The chain's CDR3 is CASQITQGGEAFF. The CDR3 DNA reads as TGTGCCAGCCAAATTACACAGGGGGGAGAAGCTTTCTTT.

This clonotype was detected only a few times. This rearrangement joins TRBV6-1 to TRBJ2-1, with D uncertain. V was shortened by 5 bases and J by 0 bases, with 11 bases between the two germline ends. The CDR3 consists of 15 residues. Germline loops: CDR1 MNHNS, CDR2 SASEGT. The CDR3 nucleotides are TGTGCCAGCAGTATCCATGAGAGCTCCTACAATGAGCAGTTCTTC. Amino acids: CASSIHESSYNEQFF.

The sample holds one count of this clonotype. A clone one base away is much larger, so this may be a read error. The chain joins TRBV20-1 to TRBJ1-4; no clear D gene. The V gene lost 1 base and the J gene lost 8 bases, with 17 bases spanning the gap. The CDR3 contains 15 residues. Germline loops: CDR1 DFQATT, CDR2 SNEGSKA (reference sequence). CDR3 sequence: CSARGPVLPMEKLFF. The CDR3 DNA follows: TGCAGTGCTAGAGGACCGGTACTGCCTATGGAAAAACTGTTTTTT.

The chain has TRBV5-4 and TRBJ2-5; D is perhaps TRBD2 (7 bases). The germline V gene encodes CDR1 SGHNT and CDR2 YYREEE (reference sequence). This CDR3 spans 17 amino acids. Trimming took 4 bases from V and 0 from J, leaving 19 bases between them. The CDR3 region has the DNA TGTGCCAGCAGCAGGCCCGGGGGCGGGGGCAACCAAGAGACCCAGTACTTC. Translation: CASSRPGGGGNQETQYF.

This clonotype was counted ten times or more. The chain recombines TRBV7-2 with TRBJ2-7; weak D call: TRBD1 (5 bases). Germline assignment: CDR1 SGHTA and CDR2 FQGNSA. Trimming cost V 1 base and J 2 bases, with 12 bases left between them. There are 15 residues in the CDR3. The CDR3 DNA reads as TGTGCCAGCAGCTTAGAGGCTGGGGCCCCCTACGAGCAGTACTTC. Protein: CASSLEAGAPYEQYF.

This clonotype was counted at least ten times. V gene TRBV6-2 or TRBV6-3 combines with J gene TRBJ2-7; D is perhaps TRBD1 (5 bases). Germline CDR1 MNHEY, CDR2 SVGEGT. The V and J ends lost 2 bases and 6 bases respectively, with 17 bases between them. This CDR3 region has 15 residues. The CDR3 bases are TGTGCCAGCAGTTACGGACGCCTACCCAGGGCCGAGCAGTACTTC. This gives the protein CASSYGRLPRAEQYF.

In this sample, this clonotype turned up many times. The V call is TRBV30, the J call TRBJ2-7; 7 positions match TRBD1. The CDR3 is made up of 15 amino acids. Germline values: CDR1 GTSNPN, CDR2 SVGIG (reference sequence). V gave up 2 bases and J gave up 6 bases; unmatched junction bases: 13. The CDR3 sequence is CAWSPTTGATFEQYF. The CDR3 DNA reads TGTGCCTGGAGTCCTACAACAGGGGCCACCTTCGAGCAGTACTTC.

The V call is TRBV9, the J call TRBJ2-7, with 9 bases fitting TRBD1. This CDR3 is 16 amino acids long. The germline gives CDR1 SGDLS, CDR2 YYNGEE. V was clipped by 3 bases and J by 3 bases; unmatched bases: 10. CDR3 residues: CASSADRDRAFYEQYF. The CDR3 region has the DNA TGTGCCAGCAGCGCGGACCGGGACAGGGCTTTCTACGAGCAGTACTTC.

This clonotype was detected a few times. This sequence joins TRBV6-1 and TRBJ2-2; possible D gene TRBD1, 5 bases. Per the germline V gene, CDR1 is MNHNS and CDR2 is SASEGT. This CDR3 contains 16 residues. Trimming took 5 bases from V and 4 from J, leaving 17 bases between them. CDR3 sequence reads: CASSYSGQGPTGELFF. The CDR3 DNA follows: TGTGCCAGCAGTTACTCCGGGCAGGGCCCCACCGGGGAGCTGTTTTTT.

This clonotype was seen ten or more times. The chain is built from TRBV20-1 and TRBJ1-1; tentative D call: TRBD1 (5 bases). Germline loops: CDR1 DFQATT, CDR2 SNEGSKA (reference sequence). Trimming removed 3 bases from V and 0 bases from J, with 14 bases in between. The CDR3 runs to 15 residues. The CDR3 coding sequence is TGCAGTGCTAGTTCGGGGCAAGAGATGAACACTGAAGCTTTCTTT. Amino acids: CSASSGQEMNTEAFF.

The chain is built from TRBV24-1 and TRBJ2-3, with 9 bases identical to TRBD1. V trimming: 0 bases; J trimming: 2 bases; junction bases outside the gene matches: 14. The germline CDR1 and CDR2 sequences are KGHDR and SFDVKD. The CDR3 is 20 residues long. This chain's CDR3 is CATSDLDPTSDRGHTDTQYF. CDR3 coding DNA: TGTGCCACCAGTGATTTGGACCCTACCTCGGACAGGGGACACACAGATACGCAGTATTTT.